This TCR beta chain appears in the sequencing data of a study of blood T cell repertoires in COVID-19. Profiled with immunoSEQ multiplex PCR; TCRdb holds only in-frame clones, not every one. Of about 160,000 clones in the sample, 81% are singletons; the top ten hold about 5.3%. The source is a woman aged 40 to 49 with acute COVID-19. The specimen sequenced was PBMCs or T cells enriched from blood (not recorded which).

The CDR3: CATARTGGPNAGQPQHF. CDR3 nucleotide sequence: TGTGCCACCGCACGGACAGGGGGGCCCAATGCGGGTCAGCCCCAGCATTTT. The chain recombines TRBV27 with TRBJ1-5; 10 bases map to TRBD1. Trimming cost V 10 bases and J 6 bases; bases outside gene matches: 18. Germline CDR1 is MNHEY and CDR2 is SMNVEV (reference sequence). This CDR3 is 17 amino acids long.